This entry describes one T cell receptor beta chain. The CDR3 contains 14 residues. Trimming took 6 bases from V and 6 from J; bases not matched to a gene: 7. CDR1 and CDR2 (germline): MNHNY, SVGAGI (reference sequence). This record comes from a study of blood T cell repertoires in COVID-19. Study context: T cells, B-cell-depleted T cells, or PBMCs provided the cDNA or gDNA that served as material.

Clones were read by immunoSEQ multiplex PCR, and TCRdb kept only the in-frame ones, dropping some. The sample shows 200,000 to 250,000 clones, just under 85% of them seen only once. The V call is TRBV6-6, the J call TRBJ2-1; 8 nucleotides line up with TRBD2. The sequence derives from an elderly woman with acute or convalescent COVID-19. Sequenced: peripheral blood. The CDR3 nucleotides are TGTGCCAGCAGCTTGGGAAGCGGGAGCAATGAGCAGTTCTTC. Protein product: CASSLGSGSNEQFF.